These 12 T cell receptor beta chains were all obtained from the same sample, sequenced in a study of T cell changes during pregnancy in multiple sclerosis (dated by TCRdb to the late 2010s). Libraries were constructed by the immunoSEQ multiplex PCR assay. TCRdb's version of the immuneACCESS table is confined to in-frame rearrangements and falls short of the full clone set. An unresolved V gene accounts for under half of the shortfall where checked; the remainder is of unknown origin. For this sample there are 55,000 to 85,000 clones; around nine tenths appear just once. The ten largest clones take up roughly 0.29% of the sample. The sample was CD4+ T cells from peripheral blood mononuclear cells, taken after pregnancy. The source of these receptors is a female donor with multiple sclerosis, enrolled in a pregnancy study.

The sample holds a few counts of this clone. The rearrangement joins TRBV6-1 to TRBJ1-1, with a tentative D call TRBD1 (5 bases). V lost 6 bases and J 1 base, leaving 9 bases between the germline ends. Germline CDR1 reads MNHNS; CDR2 reads SASEGT. CDR3 length equals 13 residues. The CDR3 bases are TGTGCCAGCAGGCTAGGACAGAACACTGAAGCTTTCTTT. It is translated as CASRLGQNTEAFF.

The V call is TRBV5-6, the J call TRBJ2-2, with 8 bases identical to TRBD2. This CDR3 comprises 15 residues. Germline values: CDR1 SGHDT, CDR2 YYEEEE. V lost 2 bases, J lost 1 base, and 1 base stayed unmatched. Written as DNA, the CDR3 is TGTGCCAGCAGCTTTAGCGGGAAGAACACCGGGGAGCTGTTTTTT. Protein sequence: CASSFSGKNTGELFF.

The chain carries TRBV7-2 and TRBJ2-2; D is uncertain. V lost 2 bases, J lost 4 bases, and 11 bases lay in between. Germline lookup yields CDR1 SGHTA and CDR2 FQGNSA. This CDR3 comprises 15 residues. CDR3 residues: CASSLPLSPTGELFF. In DNA form, the CDR3 reads TGTGCCAGCAGCTTACCCCTTTCCCCCACCGGGGAGCTGTTTTTT.

V is TRBV6-1 and J is TRBJ1-4, with a weak D call TRBD1 (5 bases). This CDR3 is 13 amino acids long. V was shortened by 4 bases and J by 6 bases, with 9 bases between the two germline ends. Looked up from germline, CDR1 is MNHNS and CDR2 is SASEGT. The CDR3 DNA is TGTGCCAGCAGTGCCCGGGGGTATGAAAAACTGTTTTTT. The encoded protein is CASSARGYEKLFF.

This clone was seen a single time. As DNA, the CDR3 is TGTGCCTGGAGTGTAGACCAGCGGGAGGGAGGGGAGCTGTTTTTT. Translated, it gives CAWSVDQREGGELFF. The chain links TRBV30 to TRBJ2-2; TRBD2 aligns across 10 bases. After removal of 0 bases from V and 8 bases from J, the junction contained 6 bases not matched to a gene. Per germline, CDR1 GTSNPN and CDR2 SVGIG (reference sequence). This CDR3 region has 15 residues. The full variable domain, completed using reference TRBV30 and TRBJ2-2, is SQTIHQWPATLVQPVGSPLSLECTVEGTSNPNLYWYRQAAGRGLQLLFYSVGIGQISSEVPQNLSASRPQDRQFILSSKKLLLSDSGFYLCAWSVDQREGGELFFGEGSRLTVL.

V usage is TRBV5-4 and J usage is TRBJ2-4; a weak D match, TRBD2 (7 bases). V shed 4 bases and J shed 6 bases, with 20 bases lying between them. The V gene's germline CDR1 is SGHNT and CDR2 YYREEE (reference sequence). The CDR3 runs 16 residues. For the CDR3, the DNA is TGTGCCAGCAGCGGAAGGGGGGGGCTGGGGGGAAACATTCAGTACTTC. Encoded protein: CASSGRGGLGGNIQYF. Combining the CDR3 with reference TRBV5-4 and TRBJ2-4 gives the whole variable domain ETGVTQSPTHLIKTRGQQVTLRCSSQSGHNTVSWYQQALGQGPQFIFQYYREEENGRGNFPPRFSGLQFPNYSSELNVNALELDDSALYLCASSGRGGLGGNIQYFGAGTRLSVL.

CDR3 nucleotides: TGTGCCAGCAGCCAGACAGGCAGGGATCAGCCCCAGCATTTT. This sequence encodes CASSQTGRDQPQHF. V is TRBV7-2 and J is TRBJ1-5; D is perhaps TRBD1 (6 bases). Germline loops: CDR1 SGHTA, CDR2 FQGNSA. Trimming pared 5 bases from V and 5 bases from J, leaving 13 bases between. This CDR3 spans 14 amino acids.

The chain carries TRBV29-1 and TRBJ1-1, with 12 nucleotides matching TRBD1. V trimming: 4 bases; J trimming: 8 bases; junction bases outside the gene matches: 14. CDR1 and CDR2 (germline): SQVTM, ANQGSEA. This CDR3 comprises 16 residues. DNA of the CDR3: TGCAGCGTTGGGGGGGACAGGGGGCGGATCGGCGGCGAAGCTTTCTTT. Translated: CSVGGDRGRIGGEAFF.

This clone was seen just once. The genes are TRBV30 and TRBJ2-2, with D possibly matching TRBD2 (5 bases). Germline CDR1 reads GTSNPN; CDR2 reads SVGIG (reference sequence). The CDR3 totals 12 residues. CDR3: CVLGVFVGELFF. Written as DNA, the CDR3 is TGTGTTCTGGGAGTTTTCGTGGGGGAGCTGTTTTTT.

The V call is TRBV2, the J call TRBJ1-4; 9 bases match TRBD1. The CDR3 extends over 13 amino acids. CDR1 SNHLY and CDR2 FYNNEI come from the germline V gene. The ends lost 7 bases at V and 8 bases at J; junction bases unmatched: 5. This CDR3 reads CASKGTGPEKLFF. The CDR3 region has the DNA TGTGCCAGCAAGGGGACAGGGCCCGAAAAACTGTTTTTT.

V and J are TRBV7-6 and TRBJ1-5; D is undetermined. Trimming pared 5 bases from V and 5 bases from J, leaving 10 bases between. CDR1 is SGHVS, CDR2 FNYEAQ, per germline. This CDR3 region has 13 residues. The CDR3 bases are TGTGCCAGCAGCACCCGGACTGATCAGCCCCAGCATTTT. Translating it yields CASSTRTDQPQHF.

This clone was detected once. The chain links TRBV5-1 to TRBJ1-4; D gene ambiguous. The V end lost 5 bases, the J end lost 4 bases, and 12 bases lay between the germline ends. Germline CDR1 is SGHRS and CDR2 is YFSETQ. The CDR3 is made up of 14 amino acids. The CDR3 nucleotides read TGCGCCAGCAGTCCCGGGAGTAATAATGAAAAACTGTTTTTT. It codes for CASSPGSNNEKLFF.